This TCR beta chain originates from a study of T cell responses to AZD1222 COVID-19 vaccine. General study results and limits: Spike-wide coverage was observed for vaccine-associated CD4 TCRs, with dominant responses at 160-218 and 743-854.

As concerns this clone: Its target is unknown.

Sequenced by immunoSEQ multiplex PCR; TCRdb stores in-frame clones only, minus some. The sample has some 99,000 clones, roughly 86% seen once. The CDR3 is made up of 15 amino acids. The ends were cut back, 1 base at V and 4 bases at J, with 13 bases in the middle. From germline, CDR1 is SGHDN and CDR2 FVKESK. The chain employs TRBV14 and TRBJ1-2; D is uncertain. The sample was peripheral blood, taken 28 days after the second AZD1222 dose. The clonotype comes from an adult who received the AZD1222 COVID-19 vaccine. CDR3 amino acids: CASSQGRGGSYGYTF. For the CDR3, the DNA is TGTGCCAGCAGCCAAGGTCGAGGCGGCTCCTATGGCTACACCTTC.